The sequence of this T cell receptor (beta chain) was determined in a study of T-cell memory formation after mild COVID-19. CDR3 length: 15 residues. The V gene's germline CDR1 is MRHNA and CDR2 SNTAGT. The V gene lost 6 bases and the J gene lost 6 bases, with 19 bases spanning the gap. TCRdb itself ran the 5' RACE reads through MiXCR, one entry per CDR3 protein. The profile shows around 320,000 distinct CDR3 sequences, 28% of them singletons. The chain has TRBV6-4 and TRBJ2-3, with D possibly matching TRBD2 (6 bases). The clonotype was recovered from an adult woman who had mild COVID-19 (a few samples of this study predate the infection). Cell type and time point are not known. The sample comprised PBMCs or a T cell subset sorted from them (not recorded which). The CDR3 here is CASSRDLGNSDTQYF. The CDR3 region has the DNA TGTGCCAGCAGCCGGGACTTGGGGAATTCTGATACGCAGTATTTT.